The 14 T cell receptor beta chains below come from one sample, sequenced in a study of shared clonotypes between healthy human individuals. Repertoires were generated with immunoSEQ multiplex PCR, while TCRdb's copy carries only in-frame clones and drops some. This sample yields 2,500,000 or so clones, of which 80% to 95% are seen a single time; 0.36% belongs to the top ten. Sequenced: naive CD4+ T cells from PBMCs. The subset: CD45RA+ positively selected. These receptors all stem from a man aged 18-30 years in good health. Some clones in this sample may be carry-over from other donors' samples.

The chain combines TRBV18 with TRBJ1-2; no clear D gene. The CDR3 has 15 amino acids. Germline CDR1 KGHSH, CDR2 LQKENI. V lost 2 bases, J lost 2 bases, and 12 bases lay in between. The CDR3 spells CASSPMGTQNYGYTF. Here the CDR3 DNA reads TGTGCCAGCTCACCAATGGGCACTCAGAACTATGGCTACACCTTC.

The rearrangement uses TRBV18 and TRBJ2-2; 12 bases match TRBD2. The junction had 14 bases not matched to a gene; V was cut back by 2 bases and J by 13 bases. Germline V gives CDR1 KGHSH, CDR2 LQKENI. The CDR3 length is 17 residues. The CDR3 loop reads CASSPRLAGEDARSLFF. CDR3 coding DNA: TGTGCCAGCTCACCAAGACTAGCGGGAGAAGATGCGAGGTCGCTGTTTTTT.

Remarks on this clone: This sample includes further DNA sequences coding for the same CDR3. This chain links TRBV7-9 with TRBJ1-5; no reliable D call. V was pared by 4 bases and J by 2 bases, with 6 bases between. This CDR3 comprises 13 residues. The V gene's germline CDR1 is SEHNR and CDR2 FQNEAQ (reference sequence). CDR3 in amino acids: CASSSEGNQPQHF. The CDR3 DNA is TGTGCCAGCAGCTCGGAGGGCAATCAGCCCCAGCATTTT.

CDR3 sequence reads: CASSRSGQGTDTQYF. CDR3 nucleotide sequence: TGTGCCAGCTCACGTTCGGGACAGGGGACAGATACGCAGTATTTT. The V call is TRBV18, the J call TRBJ2-3; TRBD1 agrees at 10 bases. Germline lookup yields CDR1 KGHSH and CDR2 LQKENI. The CDR3 totals 15 residues. With V trimmed by 4 bases and J by 3 bases, 4 bases remained unmatched.

J is TRBJ1-5 and V is TRBV9, with TRBD1 identical over 8 bases. The CDR3 is made up of 14 amino acids. Germline V gives CDR1 SGDLS, CDR2 YYNGEE. The V and J ends lost 3 bases and 5 bases, in that order; junction bases with no gene match: 4. Here the CDR3 reads CASSAGTGHQPQHF. CDR3 DNA sequence: TGTGCCAGCAGCGCGGGGACAGGCCATCAGCCCCAGCATTTT.

This clone came up a few times. The sample has other DNA sequences that encode this CDR3 too. This chain's CDR3 is CASSPGQGTDTQYF. The CDR3 DNA follows: TGTGCCAGCTCACCGGGACAGGGTACAGATACGCAGTATTTT. The gene calls are TRBV18 and TRBJ2-3; 9 nucleotides align to TRBD1. Germline assignment: CDR1 KGHSH and CDR2 LQKENI. V dropped 3 bases and J dropped 3; count of bases not matched to a gene: 1. The CDR3 runs to 14 residues.

This clone appeared once. This chain connects TRBV9 to TRBJ2-3; tentative D call: TRBD2 (6 bases). The germline V and J ends were trimmed by 5 bases and 3 bases, with 13 bases remaining between them. The germline gives CDR1 SGDLS, CDR2 YYNGEE. The CDR3 loop spans 14 amino acids. The CDR3 DNA follows: TGTGCCAGCAGTTCCTTGCGGGATACAGATACGCAGTATTTT. It encodes CASSSLRDTDTQYF.

This chain uses TRBV9 with TRBJ2-1, with 8 bases fitting TRBD1. Germline V gene sequence: CDR1 SGDLS, CDR2 YYNGEE. The CDR3 is made up of 14 amino acids. J lost 9 bases, V lost 0 bases, and 5 bases had no gene match. CDR3 sequence (DNA): TGTGCCAGCAGCGTAGGGCAGGGGGCAGGTGAGCAGTTCTTC. This translates into CASSVGQGAGEQFF.

The chain recombines TRBV30 with TRBJ2-7; 8 bases fit TRBD1. Germline-derived CDR1 and CDR2 are GTSNPN and SVGIG (reference sequence). Trimming took 5 bases from V and 5 from J; bases not matched to a gene: 14. The CDR3 sequence is 15 residues long. The CDR3 is CAWGNLRQGRNEQYF. The CDR3 DNA is TGTGCCTGGGGAAACCTACGACAGGGGAGGAACGAGCAGTACTTC.

With regard to this clone: The identical CDR3 is also encoded by other nucleotide sequences in the sample. This chain uses TRBV5-1 with TRBJ2-7, with D perhaps given as TRBD1 or TRBD2 (6 bases each). Trimming stripped 0 bases from V and 2 bases from J, with 12 bases between. CDR3 size: 15 residues. Germline V CDR1 and CDR2: SGHRS, YFSETQ. CDR3: CASSLEGGTTYEQYF. Written as DNA, the CDR3 is TGCGCCAGCAGCTTGGAAGGCGGGACAACCTACGAGCAGTACTTC.

This clone has a single count. The chain uses TRBV29-1 and TRBJ2-1; tentatively, D is TRBD2 (6 bases). CDR3 length: 14 residues. V gave up 7 bases and J gave up 2 bases, with 15 bases separating them. Germline V gene lookup returns CDR1 SQVTM and CDR2 ANQGSEA. The CDR3 loop is CSGTSLLPYNEQFF. The DNA for the CDR3 is TGCAGCGGCACTAGCCTTCTCCCCTACAATGAGCAGTTCTTC.

The chain carries TRBV18 and TRBJ1-5, with a possible D match to TRBD1 (5 bases). V shed 2 bases and J shed 0 bases, with 14 bases lying between them. The CDR3 runs to 17 residues. Per the germline V gene, CDR1 is KGHSH and CDR2 is LQKENI. The CDR3 DNA reads as TGTGCCAGCTCACCAAACCGAGGGGAGGTTAGCAATCAGCCCCAGCATTTT. Translation gives CASSPNRGEVSNQPQHF.

The genes are TRBV5-6 and TRBJ1-1, with D possibly being TRBD1 (6 bases). Trimming pared 0 bases from V and 4 bases from J, leaving 13 bases between. Germline V gives CDR1 SGHDT, CDR2 YYEEEE. The CDR3 runs 15 residues. The CDR3 loop is CASSLAGGLGTEAFF. The DNA of the CDR3 is TGTGCCAGCAGCTTGGCCGGGGGGCTGGGCACTGAAGCTTTCTTT.

The chain joins TRBV11-3 to TRBJ2-2; TRBD1 aligns across 9 bases. The CDR3 is 16 amino acids. Germline CDR1 reads SGHNT; CDR2 reads YENEEA. V lost 2 bases, J lost 5 bases, and 6 bases stayed unmatched. The chain's CDR3 is CASSLSPGTGTGELFF. The CDR3 bases are TGTGCCAGCAGCTTATCCCCCGGGACAGGGACCGGGGAGCTGTTTTTT.